These 9 T cell receptor beta chains share one sample of origin, sequenced in a study of beta chain features in type 1 diabetes. Study observations and caveats: There was a moderate but significant shortening of TCRB CDR3s in all four CD4+ subsets of Type 1 diabetes patients.

The antigens of these receptors remain unknown. Reverse transcription of all isolated RNA meant that expressed TCRB transcripts were sequenced. The repertoire was sequenced with immunoSEQ multiplex PCR; TCRdb's copy has only in-frame clones and lacks some. The sample contains 600,000 to 750,000 clones, approximately 13% of which appear only once. The sequenced sample consisted of naive CD4+ T cells from blood. The receptors come from a man under 40 with type 1 diabetes.

The rearrangement uses TRBV6-5 and TRBJ2-3; D is ambiguous. The CDR3 is made up of 13 amino acids. V shed 6 bases and J shed 2 bases, with 9 bases lying between them. The germline gives CDR1 MNHEY, CDR2 SVGAGI. The CDR3 protein is CASRQSLTDTQYF. DNA of the CDR3: TGTGCCAGCAGACAGAGCCTCACAGATACGCAGTATTTT.

This chain links TRBV5-1 with TRBJ2-7, with D possibly TRBD1 on 6 matching bases. The ends were cut back, 4 bases at V and 2 bases at J, with 10 bases in the middle. This CDR3 spans 13 amino acids. Per germline, CDR1 SGHRS and CDR2 YFSETQ. DNA of the CDR3: TGCGCCAGCAGCCCGAACAGGGCCTACGAGCAGTACTTC. The encoded protein is CASSPNRAYEQYF.

This clone was seen more than once but under ten times. The rearrangement uses TRBV28 and TRBJ2-3, with D unresolved. The CDR3 sequence is 15 residues long. From germline, CDR1 is MDHEN and CDR2 SYDVKM. V lost 3 bases, J lost 1 base, and 11 bases lay in between. This CDR3 reads CASSFQAGRTDTQYF. The CDR3 nucleotides read TGTGCCAGCAGTTTTCAGGCTGGACGCACAGATACGCAGTATTTT.

The CDR3 is CASSAVWTSGGDEQFF. CDR3 DNA sequence: TGTGCCAGCAGCGCCGTATGGACTAGCGGGGGCGATGAGCAGTTCTTC. This chain connects TRBV7-9 to TRBJ2-1; 13 bases are a match to TRBD2. V lost 5 bases to trimming and J lost 8 bases; unmatched junction nucleotides: 9. CDR1 and CDR2 from the germline V gene are SEHNR and FQNEAQ (reference sequence). The CDR3 covers 16 residues.

This clone was seen a handful of times. The V gene is TRBV30, the J gene TRBJ2-7; the match to TRBD1 covers 7 bases. V lost 3 bases, J lost 1 base, and 9 bases stayed unmatched. This CDR3 has 15 amino acids. Per germline, CDR1 GTSNPN and CDR2 SVGIG (reference sequence). CDR3 DNA: TGTGCCTGGAGGGAAACAGGGGAGCAGTCCTACGAGCAGTACTTC. Residues: CAWRETGEQSYEQYF.

This clone was counted only a few times. The V gene is TRBV19, the J gene TRBJ1-3, with D perhaps TRBD1 (6 bases). The germline V gene has CDR1 LNHDA and CDR2 SQIVND (reference sequence). V was clipped by 9 bases and J by 2 bases, with 20 bases between them. The CDR3 has 16 amino acids. The chain's CDR3 is CASAFDRTRTGNTIYF. CDR3 nucleotide sequence: TGTGCCAGCGCTTTCGACAGGACGAGAACTGGAAACACCATATATTTT. The variable domain in full, completed from reference TRBV19 and TRBJ1-3, reads DGGITQSPKYLFRKEGQNVTLSCEQNLNHDAMYWYRQDPGQGLRLIYYSQIVNDFQKGDIAEGYSVSREKKESFPLTVTSAQKNPTAFYLCASAFDRTRTGNTIYFGEGSWLTVV.

This clone was found a few times. V and J are TRBV29-1 and TRBJ1-4; D remains ambiguous. The CDR3 is 15 residues long. V lost 6 bases and J lost 0, with 14 bases in between. Germline-derived CDR1 and CDR2 are SQVTM and ANQGSEA. The CDR3 protein is CSVTGVRATNEKLFF. The CDR3 nucleotides are TGCAGCGTCACGGGCGTAAGGGCAACTAATGAAAAACTGTTTTTT.

This clone came up a few times. Different DNA sequences within this sample yield the same CDR3. This rearrangement joins TRBV5-1 to TRBJ2-5; 12 positions match TRBD2. V gave up 4 bases and J gave up 2 bases; unmatched junction bases: 3. Germline lookup yields CDR1 SGHRS and CDR2 YFSETQ. The CDR3 covers 15 residues. The CDR3 spells CASSLGLAGQETQYF. In DNA form, the CDR3 reads TGCGCCAGCAGCCTAGGACTAGCGGGGCAAGAGACCCAGTACTTC. Filled out from reference TRBV5-1 and TRBJ2-5, the complete variable domain reads KAGVTQTPRYLIKTRGQQVTLSCSPISGHRSVSWYQQTPGQGLQFLFEYFSETQRNKGNFPGRFSGRQFSNSRSEMNVSTLELGDSALYLCASSLGLAGQETQYFGPGTRLLVL.

This clone has only a few counts. The chain uses TRBV7-8 and TRBJ2-7; 8 nucleotides agree with TRBD2. V lost 6 bases and J lost 4; bases outside the gene matches: 8. The CDR3 is made up of 14 amino acids. Germline CDR1 is SGHVS and CDR2 is FQNEAQ. CDR3 DNA sequence: TGTGCCAGCAGTCAGCCGGGACTAGTTTACGAGCAGTACTTC. Its protein is CASSQPGLVYEQYF. Full variable domain (outside the CDR3, taken from reference TRBV7-8 and TRBJ2-7): GAGVSQSPRYKVAKRGQDVALRCDPISGHVSLFWYQQALGQGPEFLTYFQNEAQLDKSGLPSDRFFAERPEGSVSTLKIQRTQQEDSAVYLCASSQPGLVYEQYFGPGTRLTVT.